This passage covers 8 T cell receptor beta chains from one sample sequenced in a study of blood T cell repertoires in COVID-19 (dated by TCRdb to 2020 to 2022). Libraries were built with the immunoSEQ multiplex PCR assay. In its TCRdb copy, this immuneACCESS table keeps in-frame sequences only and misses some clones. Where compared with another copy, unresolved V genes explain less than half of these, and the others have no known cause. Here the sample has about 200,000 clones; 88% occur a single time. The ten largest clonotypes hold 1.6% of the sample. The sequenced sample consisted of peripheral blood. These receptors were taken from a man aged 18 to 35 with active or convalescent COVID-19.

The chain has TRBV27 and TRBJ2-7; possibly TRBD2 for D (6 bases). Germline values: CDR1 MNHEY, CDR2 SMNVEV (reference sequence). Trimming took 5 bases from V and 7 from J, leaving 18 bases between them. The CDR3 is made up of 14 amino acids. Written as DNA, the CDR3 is TGTGCCAGCAGTGGGAGCGGGCCTTTTGGGGAGCAGTACTTC. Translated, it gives CASSGSGPFGEQYF.

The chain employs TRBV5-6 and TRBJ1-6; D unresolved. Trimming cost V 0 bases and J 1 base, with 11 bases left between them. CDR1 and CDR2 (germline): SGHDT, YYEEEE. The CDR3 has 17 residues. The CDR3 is CASSLAGLGSYNSPLHF. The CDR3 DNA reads TGTGCCAGCAGCTTGGCGGGGTTGGGGTCCTATAATTCACCCCTCCACTTT.

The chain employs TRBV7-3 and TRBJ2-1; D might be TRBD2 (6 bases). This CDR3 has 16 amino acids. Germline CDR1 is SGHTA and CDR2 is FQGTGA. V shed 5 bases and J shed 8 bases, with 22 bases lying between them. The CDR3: CASSPNLGGTKDEQFF. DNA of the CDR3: TGTGCCAGCAGCCCCAACCTGGGGGGTACGAAGGATGAGCAGTTCTTC.

The CDR3 nucleotides are TGTGCCACCAGCGGGAACAGGGGTTGGTCTAATGAAAAACTGTTTTTT. It yields the protein CATSGNRGWSNEKLFF. The gene calls are TRBV15 and TRBJ1-4, with 7 bases fitting TRBD1. Trimming removed 5 bases from V and 3 bases from J; junction bases left unmatched: 9. Germline V gives CDR1 LNHNV, CDR2 YYDKDF (reference sequence). This CDR3 has 16 amino acids.

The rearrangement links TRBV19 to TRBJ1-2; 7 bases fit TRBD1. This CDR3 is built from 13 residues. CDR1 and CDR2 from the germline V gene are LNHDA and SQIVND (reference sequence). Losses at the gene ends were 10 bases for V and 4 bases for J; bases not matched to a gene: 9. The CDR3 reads CATTDRPFYGYTF. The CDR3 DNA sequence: TGTGCCACTACGGACAGGCCCTTCTATGGCTACACCTTC.

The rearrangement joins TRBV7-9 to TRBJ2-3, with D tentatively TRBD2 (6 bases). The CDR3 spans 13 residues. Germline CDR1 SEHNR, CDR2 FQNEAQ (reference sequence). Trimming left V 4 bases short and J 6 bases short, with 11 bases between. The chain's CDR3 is CASSSAGWDTQYF. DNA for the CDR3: TGTGCCAGCAGCTCTGCGGGGTGGGATACGCAGTATTTT.

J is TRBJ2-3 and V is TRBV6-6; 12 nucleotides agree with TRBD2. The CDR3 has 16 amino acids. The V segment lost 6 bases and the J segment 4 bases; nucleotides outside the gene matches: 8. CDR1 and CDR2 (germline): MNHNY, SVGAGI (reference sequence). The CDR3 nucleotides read TGTGCCAGCAGACAACTAGCGGGAGGTTCGCCAGATACGCAGTATTTT. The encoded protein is CASRQLAGGSPDTQYF.

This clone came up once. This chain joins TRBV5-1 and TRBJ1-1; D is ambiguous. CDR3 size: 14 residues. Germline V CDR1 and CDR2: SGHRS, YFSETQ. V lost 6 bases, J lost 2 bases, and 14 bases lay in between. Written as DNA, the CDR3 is TGCGCCAGCAAAATTGAACAGCACAACACTGAAGCTTTCTTT. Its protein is CASKIEQHNTEAFF.